These 5 T cell receptor beta chains were sequenced from one sample in a study of cytomegalovirus exposure and HLA in healthy donors. In the PCR, 60 Vbeta and 13 Jbeta primers were used. Repertoires were generated with immunoSEQ multiplex PCR, while TCRdb's copy carries only in-frame clones and drops some. Among approximately 190,000 clones listed, approximately 87% were seen once. Sequenced sample: PBMCs. These receptors all come from a man aged 25-45 years in good health and CMV-seronegative.

The chain uses TRBV19 and TRBJ1-1; D may be TRBD1 (6 bases). Trimming pared 5 bases from V and 5 bases from J, leaving 12 bases between. Germline V lookup: CDR1 LNHDA, CDR2 SQIVND (reference sequence). The CDR3 loop spans 13 amino acids. CDR3 sequence reads: CASSAGALTEAFF. The CDR3 DNA is TGTGCCAGTAGTGCAGGGGCCCTAACTGAAGCTTTCTTT.

In DNA, the CDR3 is TGTGCCAGCAGCTCCGACAGTTTACCAAACATTCAGTACTTC. This gives the protein CASSSDSLPNIQYF. The genes are TRBV5-6 and TRBJ2-4; the D gene is possibly TRBD1 (5 bases). The germline CDR1 and CDR2 sequences are SGHDT and YYEEEE. V lost 3 bases to trimming and J lost 6 bases, with 13 bases between them. CDR3 size: 14 residues.

The chain uses TRBV18 and TRBJ2-7, with 7 bases identical to TRBD1. CDR1 and CDR2 (germline): KGHSH, LQKENI. The CDR3 extends over 13 amino acids. Germline trimming cut 4 bases from V and 3 bases from J; bases unmatched to any gene: 3. The CDR3 loop reads CASSQGAGYEQYF. Written as DNA, the CDR3 is TGTGCCAGCTCACAGGGGGCCGGCTACGAGCAGTACTTC.

The chain couples TRBV5-6 to TRBJ2-3, with a tentative D call TRBD2 (6 bases). Germline CDR1 SGHDT, CDR2 YYEEEE. This CDR3 contains 14 residues. Trimming took 0 bases from V and 6 from J, leaving 11 bases between them. The CDR3 bases are TGTGCCAGCAGCTTGGGTTGGGGGGTCGATACGCAGTATTTT. It specifies CASSLGWGVDTQYF.

This rearrangement joins TRBV7-2 to TRBJ2-3; D is possibly TRBD2 (5 bases). The CDR3 is 18 amino acids. Germline V CDR1 and CDR2: SGHTA, FQGNSA. The V and J ends lost 1 base and 0 bases respectively, with 17 bases between them. CDR3 residues: CASSLGRSAYPSTDTQYF. CDR3 in DNA: TGTGCCAGCAGCTTAGGGAGGTCAGCCTACCCTAGCACAGATACGCAGTATTTT.